The 20 T cell receptor beta chains in this list originate from one sample, sequenced in a study of CD8+CD57+ T cells in acquired aplastic anemia. Template material for TCR beta VDJ and CDR3 profiling consisted of genomic DNA. TCRdb fed the reads into MiXCR, producing one record per CDR3 protein. The sample lists hundreds of thousands of distinct CDR3 sequences; about 50% were seen once. Patients sequenced had flow cytometry evidence of CD8+CD57+ cell expansion. Sequenced sample: sorted CD4+, CD8+, or CD8+CD57+ T cells (not recorded which) from PBMCs. These receptors came from a human donor with aplastic anemia.

The sample holds many counts of this clonotype. J is TRBJ1-5 and V is TRBV7-9; 7 bases are shared with TRBD1. The J segment lost 5 bases and the V segment lost 3 bases, leaving 19 bases of the junction unmatched. Germline V gives CDR1 SEHNR, CDR2 FQNEAQ (reference sequence). The CDR3 has 19 amino acids. CDR3 bases: TGTGCCAGCAGCTTTCCCCCAGGTAGAACAGGGGCGTACTATCAGCCCCAGCATTTT. This gives the protein CASSFPPGRTGAYYQPQHF.

V gene TRBV24-1 combines with J gene TRBJ2-7, with 11 bases lining up with TRBD1. The ends lost 7 bases at V and 6 bases at J; junction bases unmatched: 7. Germline V gives CDR1 KGHDR, CDR2 SFDVKD. The CDR3 spans 14 residues. The CDR3 here is CATSDPGTGGEQYF. In nucleotides, the CDR3 is TGTGCCACCAGCGACCCCGGGACAGGGGGCGAGCAGTACTTC.

This clonotype appeared many times. The V and J genes are TRBV5-1 and TRBJ1-2; 12 bases are a match to TRBD1. The CDR3 covers 15 residues. Trimming took 4 bases from V and 7 from J; bases not matched to a gene: 8. Germline V gives CDR1 SGHRS, CDR2 YFSETQ. The CDR3 bases are TGCGCCAGCAGCCTCCGGGACAGGGGGCAAGGTGGCTACACCTTC. It translates to CASSLRDRGQGGYTF.

There are many counts of this clonotype. The chain employs TRBV5-1 and TRBJ1-6, with D hard to call. The CDR3 totals 15 residues. Germline V CDR1 and CDR2: SGHRS, YFSETQ. V was trimmed by 0 bases and J by 8 bases, leaving 12 bases between them. Here the CDR3 DNA reads TGCGCCAGCAGCTTGGCCGGAGAGGTCTATTCACCCCTCCACTTT. Its translation is CASSLAGEVYSPLHF. Complete variable domain (other parts from reference TRBV5-1 and TRBJ1-6): KAGVTQTPRYLIKTRGQQVTLSCSPISGHRSVSWYQQTPGQGLQFLFEYFSETQRNKGNFPGRFSGRQFSNSRSEMNVSTLELGDSALYLCASSLAGEVYSPLHFGNGTRLTVT.

This chain uses TRBV7-3 with TRBJ1-1; the match to TRBD1 covers 9 bases. With 4 bases clipped from V and 5 bases from J, the junction kept 5 bases outside the gene matches. Looked up from germline, CDR1 is SGHTA and CDR2 is FQGTGA. The CDR3 has 14 residues. CDR3 loop: CASSYLQGATEAFF. DNA of the CDR3: TGTGCCAGCAGCTATTTACAGGGGGCGACTGAAGCTTTCTTT.

This clonotype was counted at least ten times. The V and J genes are TRBV29-1 and TRBJ2-1, with 9 bases matching TRBD2. The CDR3 is 13 residues long. Germline V lookup: CDR1 SQVTM, CDR2 ANQGSEA. V shed 4 bases, J shed 7 bases, and the junction held 5 bases outside the gene matches. The CDR3 bases are TGCAGCGTTGGTTTTAGCGGGGGAAATGAGCAGTTCTTC. Translated: CSVGFSGGNEQFF.

On this clonotype: In this CDR3 the conserved last residue, phenylalanine or tryptophan, is missing, so a read error is likely. This chain links TRBV5-1 with TRBJ1-2; 8 bases are shared with TRBD1. After removal of 4 bases from V and 7 bases from J, the junction contained 6 bases not matched to a gene. CDR1 and CDR2 from the germline V gene are SGHRS and YFSETQ. The CDR3 sequence is 13 residues long. DNA of the CDR3: TGCGCCAGCAGCCAAGGACAGGGAGGTGGCTACACCTTA. Translated, it gives CASSQGQGGGYTL.

The chain has TRBV29-1 and TRBJ2-5; the D is unclear. Near its end, the DNA agrees better with TRBJ2-1, so the J call may be wrong. The germline V gene has CDR1 SQVTM and CDR2 ANQGSEA. This CDR3 is 15 amino acids long. CDR3 DNA sequence: TGCAGCGTTGATAACGTTCACGTTGGGAACAATGAGCAGTTCTTC. Its translation: CSVDNVHVGNNEQFF.

This clonotype has at least ten counts. The chain couples TRBV4-1 to TRBJ2-3; 7 nucleotides match TRBD2. Germline values: CDR1 MGHRA, CDR2 YSYEKL. The CDR3 contains 17 residues. V was clipped by 4 bases and J by 1 base; unmatched bases: 11. Here the CDR3 DNA reads TGCGCCAGCAGCCCCTCTCAGGCTAGCGGCCGCACAGATACGCAGTATTTT. It encodes CASSPSQASGRTDTQYF.

The V and J genes are TRBV10-3 and TRBJ2-7; TRBD1 agrees at 8 bases. The V segment lost 3 bases and the J segment 1 base; nucleotides outside the gene matches: 8. The CDR3 is 16 residues long. Looked up from germline, CDR1 is ENHRY and CDR2 is SYGVKD. The CDR3 protein is CAISETGTGLSYEQYF. The CDR3 nucleotides read TGTGCCATCAGTGAAACCGGGACAGGTCTTTCCTACGAGCAGTACTTC.

V is TRBV10-3 and J is TRBJ1-2; maybe TRBD1 (5 bases). This CDR3 comprises 12 residues. The V and J ends lost 10 bases and 4 bases respectively, with 13 bases between them. The germline V gene encodes CDR1 ENHRY and CDR2 SYGVKD. CDR3 region: CATAVQVYGYTF. CDR3 in DNA: TGTGCCACCGCGGTACAGGTCTATGGCTACACCTTC.

V usage is TRBV5-1 and J usage is TRBJ1-6, with TRBD1 matching 7 bases. The CDR3 has 14 residues. Germline CDR1 is SGHRS and CDR2 is YFSETQ. V lost 7 bases and J lost 7; bases outside the gene matches: 8. The CDR3 DNA reads as TGCGCCAGCGGAACCGGGACAGTGAATTCACCCCTCCACTTT. Encoded protein: CASGTGTVNSPLHF.

This clonotype was seen a handful of times. The chain employs TRBV12-2 and TRBJ1-1. TRBV12-2 is a listed pseudogene. CDR3 length equals 15 residues. CDR3 bases: TGTGCAAGTCGCTTCCAAATGTCATTGAACACTGAAGCTTTCTTT. This translates into CASRFQMSLNTEAFF.

This chain links TRBV9 with TRBJ2-1; D is undetermined. The CDR3 contains 13 residues. Trimming left V 1 base short and J 8 bases short, with 10 bases between. From germline, CDR1 is SGDLS and CDR2 YYNGEE. DNA of the CDR3: TGTGCCAGCAGCGTATCAGGTTTGGATGAGCAGTTCTTC. Amino acid sequence: CASSVSGLDEQFF.

The chain joins TRBV9 to TRBJ2-2; 13 bases agree with TRBD2. Losses at the gene ends were 5 bases for V and 5 bases for J; bases not matched to a gene: 15. From germline, CDR1 is SGDLS and CDR2 YYNGEE. The CDR3 consists of 19 residues. The CDR3 protein is CASSDLRTSGGQGTGELFF. For the CDR3, the DNA is TGTGCCAGCAGTGACTTGAGGACTAGCGGGGGCCAGGGGACCGGGGAGCTGTTTTTT. Together with reference TRBV9 and TRBJ2-2, the CDR3 gives the full variable domain: DSGVTQTPKHLITATGQRVTLRCSPRSGDLSVYWYQQSLDQGLQFLIQYYNGEERAKGNILERFSAQQFPDLHSELNLSSLELGDSALYFCASSDLRTSGGQGTGELFFGEGSRLTVL.

This clonotype was detected ten times or more. The chain combines TRBV6-5 with TRBJ2-5; D unresolved. The CDR3 is 12 residues long. From germline, CDR1 is MNHEY and CDR2 SVGAGI. V was pared by 7 bases and J by 3 bases, with 9 bases between. CDR3 nucleotide sequence: TGTGCCAGCACTAGTGGAAAAGAGACCCAGTACTTC. It translates to CASTSGKETQYF.

The chain joins TRBV12-3 or TRBV12-4 to TRBJ2-7; D is possibly TRBD1 (6 bases). The V end lost 2 bases, the J end lost 7 bases, and 18 bases lay between the germline ends. The CDR3 runs 15 residues. The chain's CDR3 is CASSLFGGMDSEQYF. The CDR3 nucleotides are TGTGCCAGCAGTTTATTTGGAGGTATGGACAGTGAGCAGTACTTC.

A remark on this clonotype: The junction and the germline gene differ at one end; a read error may be behind it. The rearrangement links TRBV7-8 to TRBJ2-1, with 9 bases fitting TRBD2. CDR3 size: 14 residues. CDR1 is SGHVS and CDR2 is FQNEAQ in the germline V gene. CDR3 amino acids: CASRPSGIYNEQFF. DNA of the CDR3: TGTGCCAGCAGACCTAGCGGGATCTACAACGAGCAGTTCTTC.

This clonotype has at least ten counts. The chain links TRBV12-3 or TRBV12-4 to TRBJ1-2; D gene uncertain. V gave up 6 bases and J gave up 4 bases, with 12 bases separating them. This CDR3 spans 13 amino acids. The CDR3 loop reads CASSQYLGYGYTF. The CDR3 coding sequence is TGTGCCAGCAGCCAATATTTAGGCTATGGCTACACCTTC.

There are many counts of this clonotype. The CDR3 nucleotides are TGTGCCATCAGTCCTGACCCTAACTATGGCTACACCTTC. This sequence encodes CAISPDPNYGYTF. The chain recombines TRBV10-3 with TRBJ1-2; no clear D gene. V lost 5 bases and J lost 0, with 7 bases in between. CDR3 length: 13 amino acids. The V gene's germline CDR1 is ENHRY and CDR2 SYGVKD.